This T cell receptor (beta chain) was documented in a study of control samples from healthy donors and cancer patients. Assay used: immunoSEQ multiplex PCR; TCRdb lists only in-frame clones, some missing. The sample includes about 85,000 clones, roughly 86% of them seen just once. The receptor's source is a man between 50 and 59 years old in good health. The material sequenced was blood.

The CDR3 protein is CASSQVSPVGGGEETQYF. CDR3 bases: TGTGCCAGCAGCCAAGTAAGTCCGGTAGGGGGCGGAGAAGAGACCCAGTACTTC. V gene TRBV3-1 (or the pseudogene TRBV3-2) combines with J gene TRBJ2-5; 7 nucleotides line up with TRBD1. Germline V CDR1 and CDR2: LGHDT, YNNKEL (reference sequence). The J segment lost 3 bases and the V segment lost 1 base, leaving 14 bases of the junction unmatched. The CDR3 spans 18 residues.